One and the same sample provided the 11 T cell receptor beta chains below, sequenced in a study of OX40 agonist ivuxolimab in advanced cancers. Assay used: immunoSEQ multiplex PCR; TCRdb lists only in-frame clones, some missing. The profile shows some 74,000 clones, about 91% of them singletons. The sample in question was CD4+ or CD8+ T cells sorted from blood, obtained in a trial of the OX40 agonist ivuxolimab. The receptors come from an adult with an advanced solid tumor such as melanoma, head and neck, liver or kidney cancer.

The V gene is TRBV11-2, the J gene TRBJ2-1, with D possibly TRBD1 on 5 matching bases. The CDR3 has 17 residues. Germline V gene sequence: CDR1 SGHAT, CDR2 FQNNGV. V was cut by 0 bases and J by 0 bases, with 12 bases left in between. CDR3 nucleotide sequence: TGTGCCAGCAGCTTAGATCCAGGGATTGGCTCCTACAATGAGCAGTTCTTC. As protein: CASSLDPGIGSYNEQFF.

The chain combines TRBV18 with TRBJ2-7; D not certain. Germline-derived CDR1 and CDR2 are KGHSH and LQKENI. The CDR3 totals 16 residues. V was pared by 8 bases and J by 2 bases, with 22 bases between. The CDR3 DNA sequence: TGTGCCAGCGGCGAATACAGCCGGGCCACCGCCTACGAGCAGTACTTC. Translated, it gives CASGEYSRATAYEQYF.

The chain links TRBV6-5 to TRBJ2-1; 14 bases fit TRBD2. Losses at the gene ends were 8 bases for V and 7 bases for J; bases not matched to a gene: 4. Germline CDR1 and CDR2: MNHEY and SVGAGI. The length of the CDR3 is 14 residues. CDR3 DNA sequence: TGTGCCAGCCGAAGGACTAGCGGGGGGAATGAGCAGTTCTTC. This codes for CASRRTSGGNEQFF.

This chain links TRBV6-1 with TRBJ2-3; 7 bases are a match to TRBD2. The V and J ends lost 8 bases and 2 bases, in that order; junction bases with no gene match: 4. The CDR3 contains 13 residues. Germline CDR1 reads MNHNS; CDR2 reads SASEGT. CDR3: CASGGLNTDTQYF. CDR3 nucleotides: TGTGCCAGCGGGGGACTAAACACAGATACGCAGTATTTT.

This chain joins TRBV27 and TRBJ1-2; D unclear. V lost 9 bases and J 0 bases, leaving 11 bases between the germline ends. CDR1 and CDR2 from the germline V gene are MNHEY and SMNVEV (reference sequence). This CDR3 contains 13 residues. CDR3 nucleotide sequence: TGTGCCAGTCGGGGTCTAGCTAACTATGGCTACACCTTC. It encodes CASRGLANYGYTF.

This chain connects TRBV27 to TRBJ2-5, with 7 bases lining up with TRBD1. The CDR3 runs 16 residues. The V gene's germline CDR1 is MNHEY and CDR2 SMNVEV (reference sequence). Trimming cost V 4 bases and J 2 bases; bases outside gene matches: 10. CDR3: CASSSRLGGGQETQYF. The CDR3 DNA follows: TGTGCCAGCAGTTCCCGTCTAGGGGGCGGGCAAGAGACCCAGTACTTC.

The chain employs TRBV2 and TRBJ1-3, with 10 bases lining up with TRBD1. The germline gives CDR1 SNHLY, CDR2 FYNNEI. This CDR3 has 16 residues. The ends lost 9 bases at V and 4 bases at J; junction bases unmatched: 12. For the CDR3, the DNA is TGTGCCAGTTCATACTCCGGGACAGGGGCCGGAAACACCATATATTTT. It yields the protein CASSYSGTGAGNTIYF.

This chain joins TRBV19 and TRBJ2-3; D perhaps matches TRBD1 (7 bases). V gave up 0 bases and J gave up 10 bases, with 26 bases separating them. Germline CDR1 LNHDA, CDR2 SQIVND (reference sequence). The CDR3 has 18 amino acids. CDR3 DNA sequence: TGTGCCAGTAGTATAGACCACATGAGGAGGGGGCCCACCCTTGCGCAGTATTTT. This codes for CASSIDHMRRGPTLAQYF.

The chain links TRBV2 to TRBJ1-4; weak D call: TRBD1 (6 bases). CDR3 length: 15 amino acids. Germline CDR1 is SNHLY and CDR2 is FYNNEI. V lost 1 base and J 3 bases, leaving 9 bases between the germline ends. The CDR3 DNA sequence: TGTGCCAGCAGTGAAGTACAGGGTTCTAATGAAAAACTGTTTTTT. Protein sequence: CASSEVQGSNEKLFF.

The chain employs TRBV2 and TRBJ2-5; the D gene is possibly TRBD2 (5 bases). There are 11 residues in the CDR3. Germline V CDR1 and CDR2: SNHLY, FYNNEI. The V and J ends lost 8 bases and 5 bases respectively, with 9 bases between them. The CDR3 loop is CASRGSETQYF. Written as DNA, the CDR3 is TGTGCCAGCCGGGGATCGGAGACCCAGTACTTC.

This chain joins TRBV10-3 and TRBJ1-5, with unresolved D. Trimming stripped 1 base from V and 2 bases from J, with 9 bases between. CDR1 ENHRY and CDR2 SYGVKD come from the germline V gene. This CDR3 comprises 15 residues. CDR3 nucleotides: TGTGCCATCAGTGAGTGGGCAGACGGCAATCAGCCCCAGCATTTT. Encoded protein: CAISEWADGNQPQHF.